These 18 T cell receptor beta chains were all obtained from the same sample, sequenced in a study of shared T cell receptors in the human thymus. TCRdb's table, derived via immunoSEQ multiplex PCR, lists solely in-frame clones and lacks some. This table holds fewer than 700,000 clones, around 87% found once. These data also featured in a second study, about human thymus T cells.

Sequenced material: thymocytes. The receptors were gathered from a boy in the first two years of life with a congenital heart defect.

This clone was seen a single time. The chain joins TRBV6-5 to TRBJ2-7; 13 bases line up with TRBD2. From germline, CDR1 is MNHEY and CDR2 SVGAGI. The junction had 6 bases not matched to a gene; V was cut back by 7 bases and J by 6 bases. The CDR3 is 14 amino acids. DNA of the CDR3: TGTGCCAGCATCCCCACTAGCGGGGGGGGCGAGCAGTACTTC. Its translation is CASIPTSGGGEQYF.

This clone showed up just once. V gene TRBV14 combines with J gene TRBJ2-1; 9 positions match TRBD2. The V and J ends lost 4 bases and 1 base, in that order; junction bases with no gene match: 5. The V gene's germline CDR1 is SGHDN and CDR2 FVKESK. The CDR3 runs 16 residues. The DNA for the CDR3 is TGTGCCAGCAGCCCTAGGACTAGCGCTTCCTACAATGAGCAGTTCTTC. Protein product: CASSPRTSASYNEQFF.

The gene calls are TRBV30 and TRBJ1-2, with D tentatively TRBD1 (5 bases). The V end lost 3 bases, the J end lost 0 bases, and 8 bases lay between the germline ends. Germline loops: CDR1 GTSNPN, CDR2 SVGIG (reference sequence). The CDR3 is made up of 13 amino acids. The CDR3 nucleotides are TGTGCCTGGAGGGGGGAGGCTAACTATGGCTACACCTTC. It translates to CAWRGEANYGYTF.

This clone was seen once. This sequence joins TRBV5-8 and TRBJ2-7; D is unresolved. Germline values: CDR1 SGHTS, CDR2 YDEGEE. The CDR3 has 11 residues. V lost 4 bases to trimming and J lost 0 bases, with 2 bases between them. The CDR3 sequence is CASSRSYEQYF. As DNA, the CDR3 is TGTGCCAGCAGCCGCTCCTACGAGCAGTACTTC.

V usage is TRBV6-5 and J usage is TRBJ2-5, with a tentative D call TRBD1 (6 bases). The DNA end favors TRBJ2-7, so the J call may be wrong. The CDR3 has 14 residues. CDR1 is MNHEY and CDR2 is SVGAGI in the germline V gene. Here the CDR3 reads CASSPRGSPYEQYF. Here the CDR3 DNA reads TGTGCCAGCAGCCCCAGGGGTTCGCCCTACGAGCAGTACTTC.

The chain joins TRBV6-5 to TRBJ2-3; TRBD2 might be the D (6 bases). Germline V gives CDR1 MNHEY, CDR2 SVGAGI. Trimming took 5 bases from V and 3 from J, leaving 9 bases between them. The length of the CDR3 is 13 residues. DNA of the CDR3: TGTGCCAGCAGTCACGGGGGAACAGATACGCAGTATTTT. Translated: CASSHGGTDTQYF.

This clone appeared a single time. Additional DNA sequences in this sample encode the identical CDR3. The chain is built from TRBV29-1 and TRBJ2-1; TRBD2 aligns across 13 bases. The germline CDR1 and CDR2 sequences are SQVTM and ANQGSEA. The CDR3 has 13 amino acids. The V segment lost 7 bases and the J segment 4 bases; nucleotides outside the gene matches: 1. The CDR3 DNA follows: TGCAGCGCACTAGCGGGAGGGTACAATGAGCAGTTCTTC. This translates into CSALAGGYNEQFF.

The chain carries TRBV28 and TRBJ2-7; D is perhaps TRBD2 (7 bases). This CDR3 has 16 amino acids. Trimming removed 5 bases at V and 2 bases at J, with 19 bases between. Looked up from germline, CDR1 is MDHEN and CDR2 is SYDVKM. The CDR3 coding sequence is TGTGCCAGCAGTCCTCTTGGGGGGGCTTGGACCTACGAGCAGTACTTC. It is translated as CASSPLGGAWTYEQYF. The full variable domain, rest sourced from reference TRBV28 and TRBJ2-7, is DVKVTQSSRYLVKRTGEKVFLECVQDMDHENMFWYRQDPGLGLRLIYFSYDVKMKEKGDIPEGYSVSREKKERFSLILESASTNQTSMYLCASSPLGGAWTYEQYFGPGTRLTVT.

The chain recombines TRBV7-6 with TRBJ2-5, with D tentatively TRBD2 (5 bases). V dropped 7 bases and J dropped 2 bases, with 11 bases sitting between them. The CDR3 runs 13 residues. CDR1 and CDR2 (germline): SGHVS, FNYEAQ. Here the CDR3 reads CASNPPGQETQYF. In DNA form, the CDR3 reads TGTGCCAGCAACCCCCCGGGGCAAGAGACCCAGTACTTC.

The chain carries TRBV5-4 and TRBJ1-1; 7 bases match TRBD1. The germline V gene encodes CDR1 SGHNT and CDR2 YYREEE (reference sequence). The CDR3 sequence is 14 residues long. Germline trimming cut 5 bases from V and 1 base from J; bases unmatched to any gene: 5. The CDR3, as DNA: TGTGCCAGCAGTGGGGGACAGCAGAACACTGAAGCTTTCTTT. As protein: CASSGGQQNTEAFF.

To note about this clone: Other DNA sequences in this sample translate to the same CDR3. In DNA, the CDR3 is TGTGCCAGCAGCCAAAGACCCTGGGGCGGGAAGTACGAGCAGTACTTC. Amino acid sequence: CASSQRPWGGKYEQYF. V gene TRBV14 combines with J gene TRBJ2-7; D is possibly TRBD2 (6 bases). The CDR3 has 16 residues. The germline CDR1 and CDR2 sequences are SGHDN and FVKESK. V gave up 2 bases and J gave up 4 bases, with 18 bases separating them. Full variable domain (remainder filled in from reference TRBV14 and TRBJ2-7): EAGVTQFPSHSVIEKGQTVTLRCDPISGHDNLYWYRRVMGKEIKFLLHFVKESKQDESGMPNNRFLAERTGGTYSTLKVQPAELEDSGVYFCASSQRPWGGKYEQYFGPGTRLTVT.

The V and J genes are TRBV4-1 and TRBJ2-7; TRBD2 is a possible D gene (6 bases). V lost 6 bases and J 2 bases, leaving 17 bases between the germline ends. CDR1 is MGHRA, CDR2 YSYEKL, per germline. This CDR3 is built from 15 residues. This CDR3 reads CASSRGVARAYEQYF. In DNA form, the CDR3 reads TGCGCCAGCAGTCGCGGGGTAGCGCGAGCCTACGAGCAGTACTTC.

The CDR3 is CASSLGDRTGSSYEQYF. CDR3 DNA sequence: TGTGCCAGCAGCTTAGGGGATCGGACAGGGTCCTCCTACGAGCAGTACTTC. This chain connects TRBV7-6 to TRBJ2-5; 8 nucleotides match TRBD1. TRBJ2-7 matches the DNA end more closely, so the J call is doubtful. CDR1 and CDR2 (germline): SGHVS, FNYEAQ. The CDR3 runs 17 residues.

V usage is TRBV28 and J usage is TRBJ1-4; TRBD1 matches at 7 bases. V trimming: 4 bases; J trimming: 8 bases; junction bases outside the gene matches: 13. Germline lookup yields CDR1 MDHEN and CDR2 SYDVKM. This CDR3 contains 16 residues. The DNA of the CDR3 is TGTGCCAGCAGTTGTACCGGGACAGAACCTCCAGAAAAACTGTTTTTT. Translated, it gives CASSCTGTEPPEKLFF.

V usage is TRBV9 and J usage is TRBJ2-7, with 10 bases that match TRBD1. Trimming at V came to 5 bases and at J to 3 bases, leaving 5 bases not matched to a gene. Germline V gene data show CDR1 as SGDLS and CDR2 as YYNGEE. The CDR3 contains 14 residues. The CDR3 sequence: CASSHGQGDYEQYF. The DNA for the CDR3 is TGTGCCAGCAGTCACGGACAGGGGGACTACGAGCAGTACTTC.

This chain uses TRBV5-1 with TRBJ1-4; 12 nucleotides agree with TRBD1. Germline V CDR1 and CDR2: SGHRS, YFSETQ. Trimming at V came to 3 bases and at J to 3 bases, leaving 3 bases not matched to a gene. The CDR3 is made up of 16 amino acids. This CDR3 reads CASSWGQGASNEKLFF. The CDR3 nucleotides read TGCGCCAGCAGCTGGGGACAGGGGGCGTCTAATGAAAAACTGTTTTTT.

The chain recombines TRBV5-1 with TRBJ2-5; D remains unclear. Trimming left V 1 base short and J 0 bases short, with 4 bases between. Germline V gene lookup returns CDR1 SGHRS and CDR2 YFSETQ. This CDR3 region has 13 residues. The CDR3 sequence is CASSLSNQETQYF. CDR3 DNA sequence: TGCGCCAGCAGCTTGTCAAACCAAGAGACCCAGTACTTC. Based on the CDR3 plus reference TRBV5-1 and TRBJ2-5, the full variable domain is KAGVTQTPRYLIKTRGQQVTLSCSPISGHRSVSWYQQTPGQGLQFLFEYFSETQRNKGNFPGRFSGRQFSNSRSEMNVSTLELGDSALYLCASSLSNQETQYFGPGTRLLVL.

This rearrangement joins TRBV11-3 to TRBJ1-5; 9 bases are shared with TRBD1. Germline values: CDR1 SGHNT, CDR2 YENEEA. This CDR3 has 16 residues. V shed 1 base, J shed 5 bases, and the junction held 6 bases outside the gene matches. CDR3 in amino acids: CASSLAGTGNHQPQHF. The DNA of the CDR3 is TGTGCCAGCAGCTTAGCTGGGACAGGGAACCATCAGCCCCAGCATTTT.